The clone carrying this TCR beta chain was recorded only once. Its specificity is unknown. The entry originates in a study of regulatory and conventional T cells in RAG deficiency. Germline V gene data show CDR1 as KGHSH and CDR2 as LQKENI. The length of the CDR3 is 15 residues. Trimming took off 3 bases at V and 3 bases at J, with 14 bases between the two ends. Repertoires were generated with immunoSEQ multiplex PCR, while TCRdb's copy carries only in-frame clones and drops some. The sample contains approximately 35,000 clones, 75% to 80% of which appear only once. General study points: Treg unique TCR beta sequences were approximately 100-fold fewer in Omenn syndrome and CID/AS patients than controls. Shannon entropy fell and Simpson indices rose in RAG-deficient patients.

Conventional CD4+ T cells were sorted from blood as CD25-low CD127-high cells. This sample also belongs to another study, concerning regulatory T cells. That paper notes: The primer mix had 52 TRBV and 13 TRBJ primers.

The sequenced sample was CD4+ effector T cells sorted from blood. The chain carries TRBV18 and TRBJ2-5; a weak D match, TRBD2 (5 bases). This receptor was identified in a human donor in good health. CDR3: CASSPPGTEKETQYF. As DNA, the CDR3 is TGTGCCAGCTCACCTCCGGGAACCGAAAAAGAGACCCAGTACTTC.